This passage covers 28 T cell receptor beta chains from one sample sequenced in a study of T cell repertoires in cytomegalovirus infection. Via MiXCR, TCRdb re-called the reads, giving one row per CDR3 protein. Here the sample spans some 270,000 distinct CDR3 sequences, approximately 15% being singletons. Sample: CD8+ T cells from PBMCs. These receptors were taken from a human donor in good health (CMV status not recorded). Some clones in this sample may be carry-over from other donors' samples.

This clonotype was counted many times. This sequence joins TRBV4-1 and TRBJ2-2; D is undetermined. The germline gives CDR1 MGHRA, CDR2 YSYEKL. This CDR3 is built from 12 residues. With 0 bases removed from V and 6 bases from J, the gap between germline ends came to 2 bases. CDR3 sequence reads: CASSQEAGELFF. Written as DNA, the CDR3 is TGCGCCAGCAGCCAAGAGGCCGGGGAGCTGTTTTTT.

J is TRBJ2-1 and V is TRBV7-9; perhaps TRBD2 as D (6 bases). The CDR3 covers 15 residues. Germline V gene data show CDR1 as SEHNR and CDR2 as FQNEAQ (reference sequence). Trimming took off 2 bases at V and 0 bases at J, with 8 bases between the two ends. CDR3 region: CASSLIGSSYNEQFF. The CDR3 DNA reads TGTGCCAGCAGCTTAATCGGGAGCTCCTACAATGAGCAGTTCTTC.

V is TRBV28 and J is TRBJ1-1; D call uncertain. V was shortened by 5 bases and J by 6 bases, with 16 bases between the two germline ends. CDR3 length: 14 residues. Germline V gene data show CDR1 as MDHEN and CDR2 as SYDVKM. The CDR3 is CASSLPREVAEAFF. CDR3 nucleotide sequence: TGTGCCAGCAGTCTCCCCCGGGAAGTCGCTGAAGCTTTCTTT.

CDR3 DNA sequence: TGCAGCGTTGACGGCCATCAGGCAGGGAATTTGGACACTGAAGCTTTCTTT. It specifies CSVDGHQAGNLDTEAFF. The V call is TRBV29-1, the J call TRBJ1-1; possible D gene TRBD1, 5 bases. V gave up 3 bases and J gave up 3 bases, with 23 bases separating them. Germline CDR1 SQVTM, CDR2 ANQGSEA. CDR3 size: 17 residues.

This clonotype has a handful of counts. The rearrangement joins TRBV15 to TRBJ2-7; D gene ambiguous. Per the germline V gene, CDR1 is LNHNV and CDR2 is YYDKDF (reference sequence). The V end was cut by 0 bases, the J end by 5 bases, with 11 bases between. This CDR3 is built from 14 residues. For the CDR3, the DNA is TGTGCCACCAGCAGAGAAGAGGTGTCGGACGAGCAGTACTTC. As protein: CATSREEVSDEQYF.

This clonotype was observed a few times. The gene calls are TRBV7-9 and TRBJ2-4, with 7 bases that match TRBD1. Per the germline V gene, CDR1 is SEHNR and CDR2 is FQNEAQ (reference sequence). This CDR3 has 15 amino acids. The V segment lost 4 bases and the J segment 7 bases; nucleotides outside the gene matches: 10. The CDR3 DNA follows: TGTGCCAGCAGCTCGCGGACAGGACTCGGCAACATTCAGTACTTC. Its translation: CASSSRTGLGNIQYF.

To note about this clonotype: A much larger clone is a single base away; this may be a read error. This chain connects TRBV7-2 to TRBJ1-2; 9 bases are a match to TRBD1. Germline V gene lookup returns CDR1 SGHTA and CDR2 FQGNSA. CDR3 size: 17 residues. CDR3 amino acids: CASSLALSTGGSYSYTF. The DNA for the CDR3 is TGTGCCAGCAGCTTAGCTCTTTCGACAGGGGGTTCCTATAGCTACACCTTC.

Concerning this clonotype: A much larger clonotype is one base distant, so this may be a read error. CDR3 nucleotide sequence: TGTGTCAGCAGCACTTCCGTCCGGGTTTGGACAGATACGCAGTATTTT. Amino acid sequence: CVSSTSVRVWTDTQYF. The J gene is TRBJ2-3, the V gene TRBV7-4; D gene ambiguous. The CDR3 is 16 residues long. Germline assignment: CDR1 SGHVT and CDR2 SQSDAQ.

The chain couples TRBV7-9 to TRBJ1-5; TRBD1 might be the D (5 bases). The CDR3 contains 16 residues. V lost 5 bases, J lost 4 bases, and 18 bases lay in between. The germline V gene encodes CDR1 SEHNR and CDR2 FQNEAQ (reference sequence). DNA for the CDR3: TGTGCCAGCAGCCTATCCCGGGGCGAGGGGAATCAGCCCCAGCATTTT. It specifies CASSLSRGEGNQPQHF.

This clonotype was counted many times. This chain links TRBV7-2 with TRBJ1-1; D remains unclear. The CDR3 consists of 12 residues. Trimming took off 5 bases at V and 10 bases at J, with 14 bases between the two ends. Germline V gene lookup returns CDR1 SGHTA and CDR2 FQGNSA. CDR3: CASSPEEWGAFF. The CDR3 coding sequence is TGTGCCAGCAGCCCAGAGGAGTGGGGAGCTTTCTTT.

This clonotype was seen at least ten times. V usage is TRBV7-9 and J usage is TRBJ1-1; D unresolved. The CDR3 is 15 residues long. Germline V CDR1 and CDR2: SEHNR, FQNEAQ (reference sequence). The germline V and J ends were trimmed by 1 base and 1 base, with 10 bases remaining between them. The CDR3 loop is CASSLVKGPNTEAFF. DNA for the CDR3: TGTGCCAGCAGCTTAGTAAAGGGCCCGAACACTGAAGCTTTCTTT.

In its sample, this clonotype was seen a few times. This sequence joins TRBV7-6 and TRBJ2-7; tentative D call: TRBD2 (6 bases). This CDR3 is 13 amino acids long. The ends were cut back, 5 bases at V and 1 base at J, with 9 bases in the middle. In germline, CDR1 is SGHVS, CDR2 FNYEAQ. The CDR3 DNA sequence: TGTGCCAGCAGCGAGGGACTTTCCTACGAGCAGTACTTC. This gives the protein CASSEGLSYEQYF.

The chain joins TRBV3-1 to TRBJ1-2, with 9 positions matching TRBD1. J gave up 2 bases and V 5 bases, and 9 bases lay outside the gene matches. This CDR3 region has 16 residues. CDR1 is LGHDT and CDR2 is YNNKEL in the germline V gene (reference sequence). Written as DNA, the CDR3 is TGTGCCAGCAGCTCCCTGGACAGGGGATGGAACTATGGCTACACCTTC. Its translation: CASSSLDRGWNYGYTF.

The chain links TRBV20-1 to TRBJ2-1; 9 bases agree with TRBD2. V lost 0 bases to trimming and J lost 8 bases; unmatched junction nucleotides: 8. CDR1 DFQATT and CDR2 SNEGSKA come from the germline V gene (reference sequence). The CDR3 sequence is 15 residues long. Here the CDR3 DNA reads TGCAGTGCTAGAGATACAGCGGGGGGCTGGGATGAGCAGTTCTTC. Translation: CSARDTAGGWDEQFF.

This clonotype was found a few times. This chain connects TRBV6-5 to TRBJ2-5, with 9 bases that match TRBD2. The V gene end was trimmed by 5 bases and the J gene end by 2 bases; junction bases not matched to a gene: 9. CDR1 MNHEY and CDR2 SVGAGI come from the germline V gene. This CDR3 region has 16 residues. The DNA for the CDR3 is TGTGCCAGCAGTAACTTAGCGGGGGCTCCTCAAGAGACCCAGTACTTC. Translating gives CASSNLAGAPQETQYF.

By share, this clonotype ranks as medium-sized. V gene TRBV29-1 combines with J gene TRBJ2-1; 10 nucleotides agree with TRBD2. The V gene end was trimmed by 4 bases and the J gene end by 7 bases; junction bases not matched to a gene: 10. This CDR3 has 15 residues. Germline V gene lookup returns CDR1 SQVTM and CDR2 ANQGSEA. Here the CDR3 reads CSVGSGGAPLNEQFF. The CDR3, as DNA: TGCAGCGTTGGCAGCGGGGGGGCCCCTCTTAATGAGCAGTTCTTC.

The chain is built from TRBV20-1 and TRBJ2-2, with 14 bases that match TRBD2. The germline V gene encodes CDR1 DFQATT and CDR2 SNEGSKA (reference sequence). The CDR3 is 19 amino acids. V dropped 0 bases and J dropped 1; count of bases not matched to a gene: 7. For the CDR3, the DNA is TGCAGTGCTAGAGATGGACTAGCGGGGGGTATTGGGAACACCGGGGAGCTGTTTTTT. This gives the protein CSARDGLAGGIGNTGELFF.

The chain is built from TRBV6-6 and TRBJ1-5, with unresolved D. This CDR3 region has 18 residues. V dropped 4 bases and J dropped 0 bases, with 19 bases sitting between them. In germline, CDR1 is MNHNY, CDR2 SVGAGI (reference sequence). CDR3 bases: TGTGCCAGCAGTTCCAAGTCCGGGGAGACTAATAGCAATCAGCCCCAGCATTTT. This encodes CASSSKSGETNSNQPQHF.

The table lists this clonotype with a few counts. J is TRBJ2-1 and V is TRBV4-3, with D possibly being TRBD1 or TRBD2 (6 bases each). CDR1 is LGHNA and CDR2 is YSLEER in the germline V gene. V was pared by 0 bases and J by 0 bases, with 15 bases between. CDR3 size: 18 residues. The CDR3 region has the DNA TGCGCCAGCAGCCAAGATGGTGCCGGGGGCGACTCCTACAATGAGCAGTTCTTC. Amino acids: CASSQDGAGGDSYNEQFF.

The chain joins TRBV4-1 to TRBJ1-1, with D perhaps TRBD1 (6 bases). Trimming removed 8 bases from V and 5 bases from J, with 21 bases in between. The CDR3 covers 15 residues. Looked up from germline, CDR1 is MGHRA and CDR2 is YSYEKL. For the CDR3, the DNA is TGCGCCAGCGCCCCGCAACAGGGAATAAGAACTGAAGCTTTCTTT. Amino acids: CASAPQQGIRTEAFF.

This clonotype occurred many times. This chain links TRBV6-5 with TRBJ1-5; D remains unclear. Germline CDR1 reads MNHEY; CDR2 reads SVGAGI. The germline V and J ends were trimmed by 0 bases and 6 bases, with 9 bases remaining between them. The CDR3 sequence is 14 residues long. The CDR3 DNA follows: TGTGCCAGCAGTTACTCGTACGGAGGTCAGCCCCAGCATTTT. It is translated as CASSYSYGGQPQHF.

The J gene is TRBJ1-1, the V gene TRBV6-1, with unresolved D. V gave up 2 bases and J gave up 4 bases, with 11 bases separating them. There are 14 residues in the CDR3. The germline CDR1 and CDR2 sequences are MNHNS and SASEGT. CDR3 amino acids: CASSERTVVTEAFF. DNA of the CDR3: TGTGCCAGCAGTGAAAGGACCGTCGTCACTGAAGCTTTCTTT.

This clonotype was recorded a few times. The V and J genes are TRBV2 and TRBJ2-1; D tentatively reads TRBD1 or TRBD2 (5 bases each). The CDR3 totals 15 residues. The germline V gene has CDR1 SNHLY and CDR2 FYNNEI. Trimming took off 1 base at V and 2 bases at J, with 9 bases between the two ends. The CDR3 loop is CASSEGGGPYNEQFF. In nucleotides, the CDR3 is TGTGCCAGCAGTGAAGGGGGCGGGCCCTACAATGAGCAGTTCTTC.

The chain is built from TRBV29-1 and TRBJ2-3; 9 bases match TRBD1. Trimming at V came to 3 bases and at J to 1 base, leaving 5 bases not matched to a gene. The germline V gene encodes CDR1 SQVTM and CDR2 ANQGSEA. This CDR3 is 15 amino acids long. The CDR3 sequence is CSVDWDRARTDTQYF. The CDR3 coding sequence is TGCAGCGTTGATTGGGACAGGGCTCGCACAGATACGCAGTATTTT.

This clonotype has at least ten counts. This rearrangement joins TRBV7-9 to TRBJ2-2; D possibly matches TRBD1 or TRBD2 (5 bases each). Germline V gene lookup returns CDR1 SEHNR and CDR2 FQNEAQ (reference sequence). V was cut by 11 bases and J by 0 bases, with 16 bases left in between. There are 15 residues in the CDR3. DNA of the CDR3: TGTGCCGGGACGACGGAGACCGCGAACACCGGGGAGCTGTTTTTT. Protein: CAGTTETANTGELFF.

This clonotype was recorded many times. The chain uses TRBV7-3 and TRBJ2-1, with TRBD1 matching over 9 bases. Germline V lookup: CDR1 SGHTA, CDR2 FQGTGA. The V gene end was trimmed by 5 bases and the J gene end by 2 bases; junction bases not matched to a gene: 4. The CDR3 contains 15 residues. The CDR3 nucleotides read TGTGCCAGCAGCCTCGGGACAGGGCCCTACAATGAGCAGTTCTTC. This codes for CASSLGTGPYNEQFF.

This clonotype showed up many times. The chain uses TRBV7-8 and TRBJ1-1; a possible D gene is TRBD1 (5 bases). Looked up from germline, CDR1 is SGHVS and CDR2 is FQNEAQ. CDR3 length: 15 amino acids. V was clipped by 5 bases and J by 4 bases, with 17 bases between them. CDR3: CASSPGVFDPTEAFF. CDR3 nucleotide sequence: TGTGCCAGCAGCCCGGGGGTATTCGATCCCACTGAAGCTTTCTTT.

V is TRBV18 and J is TRBJ1-6; TRBD1 might be the D (5 bases). V lost 3 bases, J lost 13 bases, and 16 bases lay in between. Germline values: CDR1 KGHSH, CDR2 LQKENI. CDR3 size: 14 residues. The CDR3 loop is CASSPRGKGFPLHF. CDR3 sequence (DNA): TGTGCCAGCTCACCGCGGGGCAAGGGGTTCCCCCTCCACTTT.